The clone carrying this T cell receptor (beta chain) has more than one count but fewer than ten. Antigen specificity is unknown. This CDR3 has 14 residues. CDR1 is LNHNV, CDR2 YYDKDF, per germline (reference sequence). V lost 8 bases and J lost 5, with 16 bases in between. The data derive from a study of CD8 T cells in ankylosing spondylitis. Notes on the study in general: Among TCR beta sequences, a motif of under ten highly homologous variants appeared characteristic of ankylosing spondylitis blood.

TCRdb processed the 5' RACE reads anew with MiXCR; each CDR3 protein has one entry. The sample lists about 540,000 distinct CDR3 sequences, 9.5% to 15% occurring once. The rearrangement links TRBV15 to TRBJ1-5, with D perhaps matching TRBD1 (6 bases). The sample taken for sequencing was blood, either unsorted or a sorted T cell fraction (not recorded which). The receptor comes from a male donor with ankylosing spondylitis. DNA for the CDR3: TGTGCCACCGATGCACGAACAGGGTATCAGCCCCAGCATTTT. Its translation: CATDARTGYQPQHF.